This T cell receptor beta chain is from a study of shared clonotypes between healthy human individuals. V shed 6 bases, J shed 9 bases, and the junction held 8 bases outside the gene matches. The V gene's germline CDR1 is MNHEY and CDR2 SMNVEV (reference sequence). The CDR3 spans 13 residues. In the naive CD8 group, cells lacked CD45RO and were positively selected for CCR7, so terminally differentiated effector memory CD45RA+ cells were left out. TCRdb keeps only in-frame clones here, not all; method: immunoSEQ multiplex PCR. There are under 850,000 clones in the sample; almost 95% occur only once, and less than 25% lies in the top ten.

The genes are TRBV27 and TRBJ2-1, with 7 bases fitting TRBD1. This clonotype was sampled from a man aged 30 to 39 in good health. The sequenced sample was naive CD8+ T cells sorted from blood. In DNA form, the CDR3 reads TGTGCCAGCAGCACAGGGGCTTACGGTGAGCAGTTCTTC. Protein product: CASSTGAYGEQFF.